Below, 2 T cell receptor beta chains from the same sample are listed, as sequenced in a study of response to subunit inactivated influenza vaccine (dated by TCRdb to the late 2010s). Libraries came from RT-PCR. Sequencing took place on an Illumina HiSeq 2500. TCRdb took the public reads, trimmed them with fastp at Q25, ran MiXCR for clone calling and kept in-frame beta chains. Every entry covers one CDR3 protein and lists the most common genes and DNA from its rows. The sample table holds about 780,000 distinct CDR3 sequences, of which around 18% were seen once. The ten top clones hold about a tenth of the sample. Material: PBMCs from blood, obtained 5 to 6 days after vaccination. These receptors all stem from a man between 45 and 60 years old who received an inactivated influenza vaccine. Donor details come from another sample of the same person, matched by shared clones.

The rearrangement joins TRBV20-1 to TRBJ1-5; weak D call: TRBD1 (6 bases). This CDR3 comprises 15 residues. CDR1 is DFQATT, CDR2 SNEGSKA, per germline (reference sequence). With 7 bases removed from V and 0 bases from J, the gap between germline ends came to 16 bases. The CDR3 nucleotides are TGCAGTGGCTTACAGGGAGTATTTAGCAATCAGCCCCAGCATTTT. This codes for CSGLQGVFSNQPQHF.

This clonotype was detected many times. The chain has TRBV7-2 and TRBJ2-7; maybe TRBD2 (5 bases). In germline, CDR1 is SGHTA, CDR2 FQGNSA. Trimming removed 2 bases from V and 5 bases from J, with 10 bases in between. This CDR3 contains 13 residues. The CDR3 DNA reads TGTGCCAGCAGCTTATTTCCCGGGGACGAGCAGTACTTC. Its translation: CASSLFPGDEQYF.